This TCR beta chain appears in the sequencing data of a study of CD8+ T cells in alopecia areata. Study-wide background: Tofacitinib administration to treated patients was oral, at 5 to 10 mg twice daily.

Indicated treatment: oral pan-JAK inhibitor, 5-10 mg twice daily. This clone was counted between two and nine times. The target antigen is unknown. Following extraction, RNA underwent reverse transcription to cDNA, which served as the sequencing template. Sequenced by immunoSEQ multiplex PCR; TCRdb stores in-frame clones only, minus some. The sample includes 95,000 to 120,000 clones, 50% to 65% of them seen just once. Study observations and caveats: In scalp and blood, many expanded lesional clones persisted during tofacitinib. Higher clonality than in normal scalp was seen in lesional scalp, especially alopecia totalis/universalis.

Deletions cut 6 bases from V and 8 bases from J, with 16 bases between. This CDR3 region has 13 residues. Germline values: CDR1 MNHEY, CDR2 SMNVEV (reference sequence). The receptor was isolated from a human donor with alopecia areata. The sample consisted of CD4+ T cells sorted from blood, taken at week 24, from a patient treated with tofacitinib. V usage is TRBV27 and J usage is TRBJ1-2; D is undetermined. This CDR3 reads CASSRTDFGGYTF. The CDR3 DNA is TGTGCCAGCAGCCGGACGGACTTTGGGGGCTACACCTTC.